This entry lists 14 T cell receptor beta chains sequenced from one sample in a study of T cell responses to AZD1222 COVID-19 vaccine. Here immunoSEQ multiplex PCR was the method, and the copy in TCRdb shows in-frame clones only, minus some. The sample has more than 140,000 clones, about 90% seen once. Sequences were derived from peripheral blood, sampled on day 0 of AZD1222 vaccination. The receptors stem from an adult in good health.

The rearrangement links TRBV2 to TRBJ2-2, with D maybe TRBD1 (7 bases). V lost 11 bases, J lost 4 bases, and 17 bases lay in between. CDR1 SNHLY and CDR2 FYNNEI come from the germline V gene. This CDR3 comprises 14 residues. CDR3 in amino acids: CASKEGASTGELFF. CDR3 nucleotides: TGTGCCTCAAAGGAGGGGGCGAGCACCGGGGAGCTGTTTTTT.

The chain employs TRBV18 and TRBJ1-1; D is possibly TRBD1 (6 bases). The CDR3 consists of 14 residues. CDR1 KGHSH and CDR2 LQKENI come from the germline V gene. V lost 3 bases and J lost 5, with 13 bases in between. The CDR3: CASSPSQGSTEAFF. The DNA for the CDR3 is TGTGCCAGCTCACCGTCACAGGGTAGTACTGAAGCTTTCTTT.

The chain recombines TRBV5-1 with TRBJ2-2, with a possible D match to TRBD1 (6 bases). CDR1 is SGHRS, CDR2 YFSETQ, per germline. V lost 0 bases, J lost 1 base, and 10 bases lay in between. The CDR3 is made up of 16 amino acids. DNA of the CDR3: TGCGCCAGCAGCTTGGCCGTCAGGGGGAACACCGGGGAGCTGTTTTTT. Its protein product is CASSLAVRGNTGELFF.

The V gene is TRBV3-1 (or the pseudogene TRBV3-2), the J gene TRBJ1-3; maybe TRBD1 (5 bases). Trimming shortened V by 4 bases and J by 2 bases, and 9 bases separated the two germline ends. Germline V lookup: CDR1 LGHDT, CDR2 YNNKEL (reference sequence). The CDR3 length is 14 residues. CDR3 in amino acids: CASSLTDTGNTIYF. The CDR3 nucleotides are TGTGCCAGCAGCCTGACAGACACTGGAAACACCATATATTTT.

This chain links TRBV28 with TRBJ2-1; maybe TRBD1 (5 bases). The CDR3 runs to 14 residues. V lost 6 bases, J lost 7 bases, and 16 bases lay in between. The germline V gene encodes CDR1 MDHEN and CDR2 SYDVKM. This chain's CDR3 is CASSWLRVVNEQFF. The CDR3, as DNA: TGTGCCAGCAGCTGGCTCAGGGTCGTGAATGAGCAGTTCTTC.

The chain combines TRBV13 with TRBJ2-3; 7 bases match TRBD2. V lost 3 bases, J lost 6 bases, and 15 bases stayed unmatched. The germline V gene encodes CDR1 PRHDT and CDR2 FYEKMQ (reference sequence). This CDR3 is built from 17 residues. The CDR3 sequence: CASSFKRLAETGDTQYF. The CDR3, as DNA: TGTGCCAGCAGCTTCAAAAGGCTAGCGGAGACCGGGGATACGCAGTATTTT.

This chain links TRBV11-2 with TRBJ2-2; no firm D call. The germline CDR1 and CDR2 sequences are SGHAT and FQNNGV. CDR3 length: 13 residues. Trimming removed 5 bases from V and 7 bases from J, with 11 bases in between. This chain's CDR3 is CASSRGRNGELFF. The CDR3 DNA reads TGTGCCAGCAGCCGAGGACGGAACGGGGAGCTGTTTTTT.

This chain uses TRBV19 with TRBJ1-4, with 7 bases that match TRBD1. V shed 8 bases, J shed 3 bases, and the junction held 12 bases outside the gene matches. Per germline, CDR1 LNHDA and CDR2 SQIVND (reference sequence). This CDR3 has 16 residues. The CDR3 loop is CASSTTGRASNEKLFF. The CDR3 nucleotides are TGTGCCAGTTCTACGACAGGGAGGGCGTCTAATGAAAAACTGTTTTTT.

The V and J genes are TRBV7-2 and TRBJ2-3; D possibly corresponds to TRBD2 (5 bases). CDR1 and CDR2 from the germline V gene are SGHTA and FQGNSA. This CDR3 spans 15 amino acids. V lost 5 bases and J 7 bases, leaving 19 bases between the germline ends. The CDR3 nucleotides read TGTGCCAGCAGCCCACAGTGGGTAGCTAGCAATACGCAGTATTTT. Protein sequence: CASSPQWVASNTQYF.

This sequence joins TRBV3-1 (or the pseudogene TRBV3-2) and TRBJ1-2, with D possibly matching TRBD1 (5 bases). In germline, CDR1 is LGHDT, CDR2 YNNKEL (reference sequence). V shed 4 bases and J shed 5 bases, with 23 bases lying between them. The CDR3 is made up of 17 amino acids. The CDR3 sequence is CASSPPLNEQGRYGYTF. CDR3 bases: TGTGCCAGCAGCCCCCCCTTGAATGAGCAGGGAAGGTATGGCTACACCTTC.

This chain uses TRBV7-2 with TRBJ2-7, with D perhaps matching TRBD1 (5 bases). Germline V lookup: CDR1 SGHTA, CDR2 FQGNSA. This CDR3 is built from 18 residues. With 2 bases removed from V and 0 bases from J, the gap between germline ends came to 20 bases. In DNA, the CDR3 is TGTGCCAGCAGCTTATACCCCCCTAGGGGCGGTAGCTCCTACGAGCAGTACTTC. Translated: CASSLYPPRGGSSYEQYF. Complete variable domain (other parts from reference TRBV7-2 and TRBJ2-7): GAGVSQSPSNKVTEKGKDVELRCDPISGHTALYWYRQSLGQGLEFLIYFQGNSAPDKSGLPSDRFSAERTGGSVSTLTIQRTQQEDSAVYLCASSLYPPRGGSSYEQYFGPGTRLTVT.

The CDR3 sequence is CASSDRGQETQYF. The DNA of the CDR3 is TGTGCCAGCAGCGACAGGGGCCAAGAGACCCAGTACTTC. The chain couples TRBV5-6 to TRBJ2-5; 8 bases fit TRBD1. The germline CDR1 and CDR2 sequences are SGHDT and YYEEEE. The CDR3 loop spans 13 amino acids. V lost 4 bases and J lost 1; bases outside the gene matches: 0.

The chain joins TRBV18 to TRBJ1-1; the D gene is possibly TRBD1 (5 bases). There are 16 residues in the CDR3. CDR1 and CDR2 from the germline V gene are KGHSH and LQKENI. With 4 bases removed from V and 0 bases from J, the gap between germline ends came to 15 bases. DNA of the CDR3: TGTGCCAGCTCACAACTGACAGCCGGCGTGAACACTGAAGCTTTCTTT. Protein product: CASSQLTAGVNTEAFF.

The J gene is TRBJ1-5, the V gene TRBV6-2 or TRBV6-3; tentative D call: TRBD1 (6 bases). The CDR3 is 17 amino acids. The germline V gene encodes CDR1 MNHEY and CDR2 SVGEGT. The V end was cut by 5 bases, the J end by 2 bases, with 19 bases between. DNA for the CDR3: TGTGCCAGCAGTACCCTCCTCGGGGGGGCAGGCAATCAGCCCCAGCATTTT. Its protein product is CASSTLLGGAGNQPQHF.